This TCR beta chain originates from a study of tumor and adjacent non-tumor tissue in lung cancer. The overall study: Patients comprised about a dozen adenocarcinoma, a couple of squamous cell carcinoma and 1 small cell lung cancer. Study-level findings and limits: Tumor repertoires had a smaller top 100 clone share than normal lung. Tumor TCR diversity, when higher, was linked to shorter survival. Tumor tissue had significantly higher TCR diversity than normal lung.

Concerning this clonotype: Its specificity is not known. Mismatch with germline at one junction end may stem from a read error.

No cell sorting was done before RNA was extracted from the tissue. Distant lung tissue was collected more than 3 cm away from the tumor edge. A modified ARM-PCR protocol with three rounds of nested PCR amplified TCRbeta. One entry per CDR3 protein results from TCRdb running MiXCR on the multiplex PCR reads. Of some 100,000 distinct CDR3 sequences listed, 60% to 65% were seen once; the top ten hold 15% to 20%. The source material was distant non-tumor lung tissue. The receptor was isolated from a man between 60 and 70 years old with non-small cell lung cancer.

The CDR3 DNA reads TGCGCCAGCAGCAACCTCCTATCAGTGAACATTGAAGCTTTCTTT. Its protein product is CASSNLLSVNIEAFF. The chain links TRBV4-1 to TRBJ1-1; unclear D gene. CDR1 is MGHRA, CDR2 YSYEKL, per germline. This CDR3 region has 15 residues.